These 28 T cell receptor beta chains came from one sample sequenced in a study of cytomegalovirus exposure and HLA in healthy donors. This table comes from immunoSEQ multiplex PCR, and its TCRdb copy is limited to in-frame clones, with some not included. Of approximately 270,000 clones listed, approximately 84% are singletons. Sample: PBMCs. Every receptor here comes from a man between 18 and 35 years old in good health and CMV-seropositive.

The sample holds one count of this clone. The CDR3 here is CASSQGTGAVGNTIYF. CDR3 nucleotides: TGTGCCAGCAGCCAAGGTACAGGGGCTGTGGGAAACACCATATATTTT. The chain employs TRBV4-2 and TRBJ1-3, with 7 bases fitting TRBD1. CDR3 length equals 16 residues. The ends lost 1 base at V and 4 bases at J; junction bases unmatched: 7. Germline V CDR1 and CDR2: LGHNA, YNFKEQ.

The gene calls are TRBV28 and TRBJ2-2; 12 bases are shared with TRBD2. CDR1 is MDHEN, CDR2 SYDVKM, per germline. The trim removed 7 bases at V and 0 bases at J, leaving 9 bases unmatched. The CDR3 sequence is 18 residues long. Written as DNA, the CDR3 is TGTGCCAGCACCACCGGACTAGCGGGAAGAACGAACACCGGGGAGCTGTTTTTT. It specifies CASTTGLAGRTNTGELFF. Looking up the rest from reference TRBV28 and TRBJ2-2 gives the full variable domain: DVKVTQSSRYLVKRTGEKVFLECVQDMDHENMFWYRQDPGLGLRLIYFSYDVKMKEKGDIPEGYSVSREKKERFSLILESASTNQTSMYLCASTTGLAGRTNTGELFFGEGSRLTVL.

This clone was seen a few times. The rearrangement uses TRBV30 and TRBJ2-7; 11 bases line up with TRBD2. Germline CDR1 is GTSNPN and CDR2 is SVGIG (reference sequence). CDR3 length equals 16 residues. V shed 3 bases and J 4 bases; nucleotides not matched to a gene: 11. CDR3 bases: TGTGCCTGGAGCCCAGGTAGCGGGAGGGCTAGGTACGAGCAGTACTTC. Translation: CAWSPGSGRARYEQYF.

The V call is TRBV15, the J call TRBJ1-2; a weak D match, TRBD1 (6 bases). The V end was cut by 1 base, the J end by 4 bases, with 13 bases between. The CDR3 is made up of 15 amino acids. CDR1 is LNHNV, CDR2 YYDKDF, per germline (reference sequence). The CDR3 loop is CATSRGTEVGYGYTF. CDR3 nucleotide sequence: TGTGCCACCAGCAGAGGGACAGAGGTGGGCTATGGCTACACCTTC.

This clone was seen once. CDR3 bases: TGTGCCAGCAGTTCCGGGACTAGCACAGATACGCAGTATTTT. Protein: CASSSGTSTDTQYF. The rearrangement joins TRBV27 to TRBJ2-3; possible D gene TRBD2, 6 bases. This CDR3 has 14 amino acids. The germline V gene encodes CDR1 MNHEY and CDR2 SMNVEV (reference sequence). Trimming took off 4 bases at V and 0 bases at J, with 8 bases between the two ends.

This clone was counted a few times. The chain has TRBV2 and TRBJ2-3, with 9 bases that match TRBD1. V lost 7 bases and J lost 5; bases outside the gene matches: 7. The germline gives CDR1 SNHLY, CDR2 FYNNEI. The CDR3 sequence is 14 residues long. CDR3 in amino acids: CASNIQGAGDTQYF. The CDR3 DNA is TGTGCCAGCAACATACAGGGGGCAGGAGATACGCAGTATTTT.

The rearrangement links TRBV29-1 to TRBJ2-7; 7 bases align to TRBD1. J was trimmed by 5 bases and V by 6 bases; bases with no gene match: 10. The CDR3 sequence is 13 residues long. Germline V CDR1 and CDR2: SQVTM, ANQGSEA. CDR3 bases: TGCAGCGTCGGCCCTACAGGGGATCACGAGCAGTACTTC. Amino acids: CSVGPTGDHEQYF.

V is TRBV6-6 and J is TRBJ2-2; maybe TRBD1 (5 bases). The length of the CDR3 is 13 residues. Trimming shortened V by 7 bases and J by 4 bases, and 10 bases separated the two germline ends. Germline V gene sequence: CDR1 MNHNY, CDR2 SVGAGI (reference sequence). CDR3 nucleotide sequence: TGTGCCAGCACAGGGTTGAGCACCGGGGAGCTGTTTTTT. Protein product: CASTGLSTGELFF.

The chain combines TRBV27 with TRBJ2-3, with TRBD2 matching 12 bases. This CDR3 spans 15 amino acids. Per germline, CDR1 MNHEY and CDR2 SMNVEV (reference sequence). The V and J ends lost 4 bases and 4 bases, in that order; junction bases with no gene match: 3. The CDR3 sequence is CASSWTSGNADTQYF. DNA of the CDR3: TGTGCCAGCAGTTGGACTAGCGGGAACGCAGATACGCAGTATTTT.

V is TRBV5-6 and J is TRBJ2-1; TRBD2 matches 10 bases. V shed 3 bases and J 9 bases; nucleotides not matched to a gene: 9. The CDR3 is 15 residues long. Germline CDR1 and CDR2: SGHDT and YYEEEE. The CDR3 DNA reads TGTGCCAGCAGCTCTAGATTCGGACTAGCGGCTGAGCAGTTCTTC. It specifies CASSSRFGLAAEQFF.

This clone was picked up a small number of times. In the same sample, other DNA sequences code for this CDR3. This rearrangement joins TRBV19 to TRBJ2-1; D gene uncertain. CDR1 is LNHDA and CDR2 is SQIVND in the germline V gene (reference sequence). Trimming pared 5 bases from V and 5 bases from J, leaving 10 bases between. This CDR3 spans 13 amino acids. CDR3 amino acids: CASSLGGDNEQFF. DNA of the CDR3: TGTGCCAGTAGTTTGGGCGGCGACAATGAGCAGTTCTTC.

The V call is TRBV7-2, the J call TRBJ1-1, with D hard to call. The V end was cut by 3 bases, the J end by 11 bases, with 16 bases between. The length of the CDR3 is 13 residues. The germline V gene encodes CDR1 SGHTA and CDR2 FQGNSA. This chain's CDR3 is CASSFSGPRVAFF. CDR3 in DNA: TGTGCCAGCAGCTTTTCAGGACCCCGCGTTGCTTTCTTT.

The V and J genes are TRBV28 and TRBJ1-2; D not resolved. The length of the CDR3 is 13 residues. Trimming pared 6 bases from V and 4 bases from J, leaving 12 bases between. The V gene's germline CDR1 is MDHEN and CDR2 SYDVKM. CDR3 residues: CASSQGPTYGYTF. CDR3 in DNA: TGTGCCAGCAGCCAAGGACCGACCTATGGCTACACCTTC.

The chain employs TRBV29-1 and TRBJ1-1, with D possibly TRBD1 on 6 matching bases. In germline, CDR1 is SQVTM, CDR2 ANQGSEA. V was pared by 5 bases and J by 3 bases, with 7 bases between. The CDR3 runs 11 residues. This chain's CDR3 is CSVNRDTEAFF. In nucleotides, the CDR3 is TGCAGCGTTAACAGGGACACTGAAGCTTTCTTT. Variable domain in full (rest from reference TRBV29-1 and TRBJ1-1): SAVISQKPSRDICQRGTSLTIQCQVDSQVTMMFWYRQQPGQSLTLIATANQGSEATYESGFVIDKFPISRPNLTFSTLTVSNMSPEDSSIYLCSVNRDTEAFFGQGTRLTVV.

The chain combines TRBV27 with TRBJ2-3; D may match TRBD1 or TRBD2 (5 bases each). From germline, CDR1 is MNHEY and CDR2 SMNVEV (reference sequence). Trimming removed 7 bases at V and 5 bases at J, with 28 bases between. CDR3 length: 18 amino acids. CDR3 bases: TGTGCCAGCAATTCTAAATATATGGTGGGGGATCAGATAGATACGCAGTATTTT. Its translation: CASNSKYMVGDQIDTQYF.

This clone was picked up one time. The CDR3 protein is CASSLDPAYYGYTF. The CDR3 coding sequence is TGTGCCAGCAGCTTAGACCCGGCCTACTATGGCTACACCTTC. V is TRBV7-2 and J is TRBJ1-2; D gene ambiguous. This CDR3 spans 14 amino acids. The V end was cut by 1 base, the J end by 3 bases, with 9 bases between. The germline V gene has CDR1 SGHTA and CDR2 FQGNSA.

The chain recombines TRBV11-2 with TRBJ1-2, with D uncertain. The germline gives CDR1 SGHAT, CDR2 FQNNGV. V was shortened by 3 bases and J by 4 bases, with 9 bases between the two germline ends. This CDR3 comprises 13 residues. The CDR3 reads CASSFSGFYGYTF. The CDR3 region has the DNA TGTGCCAGCAGCTTCAGCGGCTTCTATGGCTACACCTTC. Based on the CDR3 plus reference TRBV11-2 and TRBJ1-2, the full variable domain is EAGVAQSPRYKIIEKRQSVAFWCNPISGHATLYWYQQILGQGPKLLIQFQNNGVVDDSQLPKDRFSAERLKGVDSTLKIQPAKLEDSAVYLCASSFSGFYGYTFGSGTRLTVV.

The chain has TRBV6-5 and TRBJ2-5; D is ambiguous. Trimming removed 6 bases at V and 1 base at J, with 15 bases between. This CDR3 spans 15 amino acids. The germline V gene encodes CDR1 MNHEY and CDR2 SVGAGI. CDR3 loop: CASSLSTAPQETQYF. The CDR3 DNA follows: TGTGCCAGCAGCCTCTCGACTGCGCCCCAAGAGACCCAGTACTTC.

The CDR3 region has the DNA TGCAGCGTCAAAAATACAGGGGGCGCTGGGGCCAACGTCCTGACTTTC. It is translated as CSVKNTGGAGANVLTF. This rearrangement joins TRBV29-1 to TRBJ2-6; TRBD1 agrees at 9 bases. The CDR3 has 16 amino acids. V gave up 6 bases and J gave up 2 bases; unmatched junction bases: 8. Germline lookup yields CDR1 SQVTM and CDR2 ANQGSEA. Filled out from reference TRBV29-1 and TRBJ2-6, the complete variable domain reads SAVISQKPSRDICQRGTSLTIQCQVDSQVTMMFWYRQQPGQSLTLIATANQGSEATYESGFVIDKFPISRPNLTFSTLTVSNMSPEDSSIYLCSVKNTGGAGANVLTFGAGSRLTVL.

The chain joins TRBV7-9 to TRBJ2-5; D might be TRBD2 (6 bases). The CDR3 runs to 15 residues. Looked up from germline, CDR1 is SEHNR and CDR2 is FQNEAQ (reference sequence). V lost 4 bases and J 5 bases, leaving 17 bases between the germline ends. This CDR3 reads CASSWFGGSGETQYF. CDR3 nucleotide sequence: TGTGCCAGCAGCTGGTTCGGGGGAAGCGGGGAGACCCAGTACTTC.

J is TRBJ2-7 and V is TRBV5-1, with 7 positions matching TRBD2. Germline values: CDR1 SGHRS, CDR2 YFSETQ. The CDR3 sequence is 16 residues long. After removal of 4 bases from V and 2 bases from J, the junction contained 12 bases not matched to a gene. CDR3 DNA: TGCGCCAGCAGCCCACCCTATCGCGGGAGAGCCTACGAGCAGTACTTC. Its protein product is CASSPPYRGRAYEQYF.

This clone was recorded once. V and J are TRBV2 and TRBJ2-1, with D possibly being TRBD2 (6 bases). Germline loops: CDR1 SNHLY, CDR2 FYNNEI. CDR3 length equals 16 residues. V was cut by 4 bases and J by 0 bases, with 13 bases left in between. The CDR3 reads CASSAAGLGSYNEQFF. CDR3 DNA: TGTGCCAGCAGTGCGGCGGGACTCGGCTCCTACAATGAGCAGTTCTTC.

The rearrangement uses TRBV11-3 and TRBJ2-1, with TRBD1 identical over 7 bases. Per germline, CDR1 SGHNT and CDR2 YENEEA. Losses at the gene ends were 1 base for V and 9 bases for J; bases not matched to a gene: 9. This CDR3 has 15 amino acids. CDR3 in amino acids: CASSLVSGGDLEQFF. The CDR3 DNA reads as TGTGCCAGCAGCTTAGTGTCAGGGGGTGATCTTGAGCAGTTCTTC.

This rearrangement joins TRBV7-2 to TRBJ2-3, with no clear D. The CDR3 sequence is 13 residues long. V lost 0 bases to trimming and J lost 4 bases, with 5 bases between them. Germline CDR1 SGHTA, CDR2 FQGNSA. The CDR3 DNA is TGTGCCAGCAGCTTAGCCCGTGCAGATACGCAGTATTTT. Its protein is CASSLARADTQYF.

The V call is TRBV27, the J call TRBJ1-1, with D unresolved. The CDR3 runs to 13 residues. CDR1 and CDR2 from the germline V gene are MNHEY and SMNVEV (reference sequence). The V end was cut by 8 bases, the J end by 3 bases, with 13 bases between. The CDR3 is CASGRIGDTEAFF. In DNA, the CDR3 is TGTGCCAGCGGTAGGATTGGAGACACTGAAGCTTTCTTT.

This clone showed up just once. The chain joins TRBV6-5 to TRBJ2-7; 11 nucleotides align to TRBD2. Unmatched junction bases numbered 5, after V lost 2 bases and J lost 5 bases. The germline V gene encodes CDR1 MNHEY and CDR2 SVGAGI. The CDR3 length is 15 residues. The CDR3 nucleotides are TGTGCCAGCAGTTACCTTAGCGGGAGGGCGAACGAGCAGTACTTC. Its protein product is CASSYLSGRANEQYF.

This chain connects TRBV6-6 to TRBJ2-7; D remains unclear. CDR1 is MNHNY, CDR2 SVGAGI, per germline (reference sequence). The CDR3 has 12 residues. V lost 2 bases to trimming and J lost 1 base, with 3 bases between them. CDR3 sequence reads: CASSYESYEQYF. The CDR3 bases are TGTGCCAGCAGTTACGAATCCTACGAGCAGTACTTC.

The CDR3 spells CASSLSEGVSYEQYF. CDR3 DNA: TGTGCCAGCAGCTTAAGCGAAGGGGTCTCCTACGAGCAGTACTTC. This chain joins TRBV7-3 and TRBJ2-7; D possibly corresponds to TRBD1 (5 bases). Germline values: CDR1 SGHTA, CDR2 FQGTGA. Trimming removed 1 base from V and 0 bases from J, with 10 bases in between. This CDR3 spans 15 amino acids.